These 27 T cell receptor beta chains were all obtained from the same sample, sequenced in a study of blood T cell repertoires in COVID-19. Sequencing used immunoSEQ multiplex PCR; TCRdb keeps in-frame clones, though not all of them. This table holds approximately 300,000 clones, roughly 86% found once. The sequencing input was PBMCs or T cells enriched from blood (not recorded which). These receptors were taken from a woman aged 18-29 years who had recovered from COVID-19.

This clone was picked up one time. This sequence joins TRBV7-2 and TRBJ2-7, with D possibly matching TRBD1 (6 bases). CDR3 length: 14 residues. V was cut by 1 base and J by 6 bases, with 13 bases left in between. Germline CDR1 reads SGHTA; CDR2 reads FQGNSA. The DNA of the CDR3 is TGTGCCAGCAGCTTAGGTACAGGGCAGGGCGAGCAGTACTTC. It translates to CASSLGTGQGEQYF.

This clone occurred a few times. The chain uses TRBV2 and TRBJ1-1, with a weak D call TRBD1 (5 bases). This CDR3 is 14 amino acids long. The germline CDR1 and CDR2 sequences are SNHLY and FYNNEI. V was cut by 4 bases and J by 14 bases, with 23 bases left in between. CDR3 loop: CASSGTLTSRVHFF. The CDR3 DNA reads as TGTGCCAGCAGTGGTACTCTGACGAGCAGGGTTCACTTCTTT.

On this clone itself: No DNA is shown, since the ends of the CDR3 on it are uncertain; the CDR3 is the one TCRdb lists. The rearrangement joins TRBV5-8 to TRBJ2-1; TRBD2, the table's D call, was not compared with the DNA. Germline V gives CDR1 SGHTS, CDR2 YDEGEE. The CDR3 extends over 18 residues, inclusive of both ends. CDR3 residues: CASSLLGMGGSRNDEQFF.

This clone was detected once. This chain uses TRBV27 with TRBJ2-3, with a tentative D call TRBD1 (6 bases). CDR1 and CDR2 from the germline V gene are MNHEY and SMNVEV (reference sequence). The CDR3 totals 14 residues. V was clipped by 3 bases and J by 1 base, with 8 bases between them. CDR3 region: CASSLTGGTDTQYF. In DNA form, the CDR3 reads TGTGCCAGCAGTTTGACAGGAGGCACAGATACGCAGTATTTT.

This chain connects TRBV7-9 to TRBJ1-2, with a weak D call TRBD1 (5 bases). Trimming cost V 4 bases and J 5 bases, with 11 bases left between them. Germline loops: CDR1 SEHNR, CDR2 FQNEAQ (reference sequence). This CDR3 is built from 13 residues. The CDR3 sequence: CASSWGVSYGYTF. CDR3 nucleotides: TGTGCCAGCAGCTGGGGCGTGAGTTATGGCTACACCTTC.

The rearrangement uses TRBV6-5 and TRBJ2-7, with 7 bases identical to TRBD2. Trimming at V came to 6 bases and at J to 6 bases, leaving 14 bases not matched to a gene. The CDR3 spans 15 residues. Germline V lookup: CDR1 MNHEY, CDR2 SVGAGI. The CDR3 protein is CASSDSIAGLGEQYF. The CDR3 DNA reads as TGTGCCAGCAGCGACAGTATAGCGGGTCTCGGCGAGCAGTACTTC.

J is TRBJ1-2 and V is TRBV4-3, with D hard to call. Trimming left V 0 bases short and J 8 bases short, with 13 bases between. CDR1 and CDR2 (germline): LGHNA, YSLEER. The CDR3 spans 14 residues. CDR3 sequence (DNA): TGCGCCAGCAGCCAAGAAGGATTTTCGCGGGGCTACACCTTC. Its protein is CASSQEGFSRGYTF.

The chain combines TRBV3-1 (or the pseudogene TRBV3-2) with TRBJ2-1; D is uncertain. Trimming removed 6 bases from V and 0 bases from J, with 9 bases in between. The CDR3 totals 14 residues. CDR1 LGHDT and CDR2 YNNKEL come from the germline V gene (reference sequence). Here the CDR3 reads CASRIISSYNEQFF. CDR3 DNA sequence: TGTGCCAGCAGGATAATCAGCTCCTACAATGAGCAGTTCTTC.

This clone was detected a few times. This chain joins TRBV28 and TRBJ1-4; TRBD1 agrees at 9 bases. The CDR3 length is 17 residues. CDR1 is MDHEN and CDR2 is SYDVKM in the germline V gene. V shed 4 bases, J shed 6 bases, and the junction held 12 bases outside the gene matches. The CDR3 protein is CASSSPQQGASYEKLFF. In nucleotides, the CDR3 is TGTGCCAGCAGTTCCCCTCAACAGGGGGCGAGTTATGAAAAACTGTTTTTT.

J is TRBJ1-1 and V is TRBV5-1; D possibly corresponds to TRBD1 (5 bases). Germline V gene lookup returns CDR1 SGHRS and CDR2 YFSETQ. The CDR3 has 15 amino acids. Trimming shortened V by 4 bases and J by 4 bases, and 17 bases separated the two germline ends. CDR3 sequence reads: CASSHALQGGTEAFF. The CDR3, as DNA: TGCGCCAGCAGCCACGCGCTCCAGGGCGGCACTGAAGCTTTCTTT. Full variable domain (outside the CDR3, taken from reference TRBV5-1 and TRBJ1-1): KAGVTQTPRYLIKTRGQQVTLSCSPISGHRSVSWYQQTPGQGLQFLFEYFSETQRNKGNFPGRFSGRQFSNSRSEMNVSTLELGDSALYLCASSHALQGGTEAFFGQGTRLTVV.

This clone was recorded once. The chain is built from TRBV3-1 (or the pseudogene TRBV3-2) and TRBJ2-7, with a weak D call TRBD1 (5 bases). Between the trimmed V and J ends, which lost 0 bases and 12 bases, there was a span of 15 bases. CDR3 length: 13 amino acids. CDR1 and CDR2 from the germline V gene are LGHDT and YNNKEL (reference sequence). This CDR3 is CASSQDWGTKGYF. The CDR3 DNA follows: TGTGCCAGCAGCCAAGATTGGGGCACCAAGGGGTACTTC.

The chain carries TRBV18 and TRBJ2-3, with a weak D call TRBD2 (7 bases). V lost 0 bases and J lost 1, with 17 bases in between. Germline V CDR1 and CDR2: KGHSH, LQKENI. CDR3 size: 18 residues. The CDR3 sequence is CASSPPGGRNLGTDTQYF. DNA of the CDR3: TGTGCCAGCTCACCACCCGGGGGGCGTAACTTGGGCACAGATACGCAGTATTTT.

This chain connects TRBV10-3 to TRBJ1-6; D is possibly TRBD1 (5 bases). Germline loops: CDR1 ENHRY, CDR2 SYGVKD. Between the trimmed V and J ends, which lost 0 bases and 8 bases, there was a span of 11 bases. The CDR3 sequence is 15 residues long. CDR3 nucleotide sequence: TGTGCCATCAGTGAGTCCTGGGGGGGAGATTCACCCCTCCACTTT. Its protein is CAISESWGGDSPLHF.

This clone was found once. V usage is TRBV7-6 and J usage is TRBJ2-1; 10 positions agree with TRBD2. The germline V gene has CDR1 SGHVS and CDR2 FNYEAQ. The CDR3 has 17 residues. V lost 2 bases, J lost 5 bases, and 9 bases stayed unmatched. CDR3 in DNA: TGTGCCAGCAGCTTATCTGCTAGCGGGAGAACCAACAATGAGCAGTTCTTC. Protein product: CASSLSASGRTNNEQFF.

V and J are TRBV18 and TRBJ2-1; 9 bases are a match to TRBD2. The CDR3 spans 14 residues. Germline CDR1 reads KGHSH; CDR2 reads LQKENI. Losses at the gene ends were 2 bases for V and 7 bases for J; bases not matched to a gene: 3. The CDR3 nucleotides read TGTGCCAGCTCACCAGCCAGCGGGGGGAATGAGCAGTTCTTC. Translated: CASSPASGGNEQFF.

V is TRBV3-1 (or the pseudogene TRBV3-2) and J is TRBJ1-2; 7 bases fit TRBD1. V gave up 0 bases and J gave up 4 bases; unmatched junction bases: 8. This CDR3 has 16 amino acids. CDR1 and CDR2 from the germline V gene are LGHDT and YNNKEL (reference sequence). The CDR3 is CASSQDLAGGAYGYTF. Here the CDR3 DNA reads TGTGCCAGCAGCCAAGATTTGGCAGGGGGAGCCTATGGCTACACCTTC.

This chain links TRBV7-9 with TRBJ2-7; D might be TRBD1 (6 bases). CDR3 length: 15 residues. V lost 5 bases to trimming and J lost 2 bases, with 16 bases between them. The V gene's germline CDR1 is SEHNR and CDR2 FQNEAQ (reference sequence). The CDR3 nucleotides read TGTGCCAGCAGCCCACGGGAACAGGGTACCTACGAGCAGTACTTC. Translating it yields CASSPREQGTYEQYF.

This chain connects TRBV29-1 to TRBJ2-3; D is possibly TRBD2 (5 bases). Trimming took off 0 bases at V and 2 bases at J, with 15 bases between the two ends. The length of the CDR3 is 16 residues. Germline CDR1 is SQVTM and CDR2 is ANQGSEA. CDR3 DNA sequence: TGCAGCGTTGAAGATTGGTCTAGCAGAGACACAGATACGCAGTATTTT. Amino acids: CSVEDWSSRDTDTQYF.

V usage is TRBV2 and J usage is TRBJ2-3, with 7 positions matching TRBD1. The CDR3 sequence is 12 residues long. Germline assignment: CDR1 SNHLY and CDR2 FYNNEI. V lost 6 bases, J lost 4 bases, and 1 base stayed unmatched. The CDR3 loop reads CASRQGSDTQYF. The CDR3 bases are TGTGCCAGCAGACAGGGGTCAGATACGCAGTATTTT.

The V and J genes are TRBV6-6 and TRBJ1-5; TRBD1 aligns across 11 bases. Germline V gene data show CDR1 as MNHNY and CDR2 as SVGAGI (reference sequence). The CDR3 is 16 residues long. Losses at the gene ends were 6 bases for V and 0 bases for J; bases not matched to a gene: 4. The CDR3 nucleotides read TGTGCCAGCAGCGGGACAGGGGGGTATAGCAATCAGCCCCAGCATTTT. The encoded protein is CASSGTGGYSNQPQHF.

The chain combines TRBV11-2 with TRBJ2-3, with 8 bases lining up with TRBD2. In germline, CDR1 is SGHAT, CDR2 FQNNGV. J gave up 6 bases and V 1 base, and 3 bases lay outside the gene matches. This CDR3 is built from 14 residues. The CDR3 DNA sequence: TGTGCCAGCAGCTTAGCGGGAGGGATGGATACGCAGTATTTT. Protein sequence: CASSLAGGMDTQYF.

The chain employs TRBV28 and TRBJ2-7, with D unresolved. The V and J ends lost 9 bases and 3 bases respectively, with 3 bases between them. CDR3 length: 9 residues. Germline CDR1 reads MDHEN; CDR2 reads SYDVKM. CDR3 sequence (DNA): TGTGCCAGACTCTACGAGCAGTACTTC. Protein sequence: CARLYEQYF. Supplemented by reference TRBV28 and TRBJ2-7, the full variable domain reads DVKVTQSSRYLVKRTGEKVFLECVQDMDHENMFWYRQDPGLGLRLIYFSYDVKMKEKGDIPEGYSVSREKKERFSLILESASTNQTSMYLCARLYEQYFGPGTRLTVT.

In this sample, this clone turned up once. One end of the junction varies from germline; a read error may be responsible. The chain uses TRBV5-1 and TRBJ2-3, with 12 nucleotides matching TRBD1. This CDR3 is built from 16 residues. Germline assignment: CDR1 SGHRS and CDR2 YFSETQ. The CDR3: CARRGGQGAPGGTQYF. The CDR3 bases are TGCGCCCGCAGGGGGGGACAGGGGGCGCCTGGGGGTACGCAGTATTTT.

The chain uses TRBV7-2 and TRBJ2-7, with D uncertain. The germline V and J ends were trimmed by 2 bases and 2 bases, with 13 bases remaining between them. Looked up from germline, CDR1 is SGHTA and CDR2 is FQGNSA. The CDR3 has 15 amino acids. The CDR3 protein is CASSLLLTSTYEQYF. The CDR3 DNA is TGTGCCAGCAGCTTATTACTGACAAGCACCTACGAGCAGTACTTC. The full variable domain, in which reference TRBV7-2 and TRBJ2-7 provide the parts outside the CDR3, is GAGVSQSPSNKVTEKGKDVELRCDPISGHTALYWYRQSLGQGLEFLIYFQGNSAPDKSGLPSDRFSAERTGGSVSTLTIQRTQQEDSAVYLCASSLLLTSTYEQYFGPGTRLTVT.

The CDR3 region is CASKRQGSRQPQHF. CDR3 DNA sequence: TGTGCCAGCAAGAGACAGGGGAGTCGTCAGCCCCAGCATTTT. V gene TRBV19 combines with J gene TRBJ1-5, with 8 bases aligning to TRBD1. J gave up 6 bases and V 9 bases, and 10 bases lay outside the gene matches. The germline V gene encodes CDR1 LNHDA and CDR2 SQIVND (reference sequence). This CDR3 has 14 amino acids.

This chain joins TRBV3-1 (or the pseudogene TRBV3-2) and TRBJ1-5, with D possibly matching TRBD1 (6 bases). The V end was cut by 8 bases, the J end by 5 bases, with 13 bases between. Germline V CDR1 and CDR2: LGHDT, YNNKEL (reference sequence). The CDR3 loop spans 13 amino acids. The CDR3 is CASPRSGDQPQHF. Here the CDR3 DNA reads TGTGCCAGCCCGCGGTCAGGGGATCAGCCCCAGCATTTT.

The chain is built from TRBV19 and TRBJ2-3; 8 bases line up with TRBD2. Germline V gene sequence: CDR1 LNHDA, CDR2 SQIVND (reference sequence). The trim removed 3 bases at V and 2 bases at J, leaving 4 bases unmatched. The CDR3 contains 15 residues. This chain's CDR3 is CASSISGSDTDTQYF. In DNA form, the CDR3 reads TGTGCCAGTAGTATCAGCGGGAGCGACACAGATACGCAGTATTTT. The whole variable domain, filled in from reference TRBV19 and TRBJ2-3, reads DGGITQSPKYLFRKEGQNVTLSCEQNLNHDAMYWYRQDPGQGLRLIYYSQIVNDFQKGDIAEGYSVSREKKESFPLTVTSAQKNPTAFYLCASSISGSDTDTQYFGPGTRLTVL.